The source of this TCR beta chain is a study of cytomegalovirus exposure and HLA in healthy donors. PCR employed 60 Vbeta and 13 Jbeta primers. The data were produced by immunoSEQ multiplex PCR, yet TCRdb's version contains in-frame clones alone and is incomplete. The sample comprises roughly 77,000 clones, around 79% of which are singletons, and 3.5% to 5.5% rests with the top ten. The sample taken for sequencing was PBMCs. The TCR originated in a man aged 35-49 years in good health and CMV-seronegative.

The CDR3 is CASSSGQGDEQFF. CDR3 coding DNA: TGTGCCAGCAGCTCGGGACAGGGCGATGAGCAGTTCTTC. The chain recombines TRBV13 with TRBJ2-1; 9 bases agree with TRBD1. The length of the CDR3 is 13 residues. V was pared by 4 bases and J by 8 bases, with 3 bases of the junction left unmatched. In germline, CDR1 is PRHDT, CDR2 FYEKMQ (reference sequence).